The 10 T cell receptor beta chains in this list originate from one sample, sequenced in a study of T cell repertoires in cytomegalovirus infection. No antigen is known for these receptors. Via MiXCR, TCRdb re-called the reads, giving one row per CDR3 protein. This sample carries a few hundred thousand distinct CDR3 sequences, roughly a third of them seen once, and the ten largest clones take approximately 12%. Sequenced here: cultured PBMCs, sampled from culture after CMV antigen stimulation. All receptors come from a human donor in good health (CMV status not recorded). Some clones in this sample may be carry-over from other donors' samples.

The chain couples TRBV19 to TRBJ1-2, with D perhaps TRBD1 (6 bases). Germline V lookup: CDR1 LNHDA, CDR2 SQIVND (reference sequence). V dropped 6 bases and J dropped 4 bases, with 12 bases sitting between them. The CDR3 is made up of 13 amino acids. This CDR3 is CASRWGLGYGYTF. CDR3 nucleotides: TGTGCCAGTAGGTGGGGGCTAGGCTATGGCTACACCTTC.

This clonotype was recorded a few times. The gene calls are TRBV5-1 and TRBJ2-1; 9 bases are shared with TRBD1. The junction had 8 bases not matched to a gene; V was cut back by 3 bases and J by 7 bases. Germline-derived CDR1 and CDR2 are SGHRS and YFSETQ. This CDR3 region has 15 residues. The CDR3 bases are TGCGCCAGCAGCTCAGTGACAGGGGGAGTTAATGAGCAGTTCTTC. It translates to CASSSVTGGVNEQFF.

This clonotype came up a few times. The chain uses TRBV6-2 or TRBV6-3 and TRBJ2-7, with TRBD2 identical over 8 bases. CDR3 size: 16 residues. The trim removed 5 bases at V and 2 bases at J, leaving 11 bases unmatched. Germline V gene data show CDR1 as MNHEY and CDR2 as SVGEGT. CDR3 residues: CASSGTRTSFTYEQYV. For the CDR3, the DNA is TGTGCCAGCAGTGGAACAAGGACTAGCTTCACCTACGAGCAGTACGTC.

The rearrangement uses TRBV5-3 and TRBJ2-2, with 7 nucleotides matching TRBD2. TRBV5-3 is annotated as an ORF whose role is uncertain. V shed 8 bases and J 6 bases; nucleotides not matched to a gene: 7. There are 13 residues in the CDR3. The CDR3 spells CASRGEGPGELFF. The DNA of the CDR3 is TGTGCCAGCAGAGGGGAGGGGCCCGGGGAGCTGTTTTTT.

This chain uses TRBV12-3 or TRBV12-4 with TRBJ2-1; weak D call: TRBD2 (5 bases). Trimming cost V 3 bases and J 3 bases, with 12 bases left between them. CDR3 length equals 15 residues. For the CDR3, the DNA is TGTGCCAGCAGTTTTACCGGGAAAAACTACAATGAGCAGTTCTTC. Translating gives CASSFTGKNYNEQFF.

This chain links TRBV14 with TRBJ2-1; TRBD2 aligns across 9 bases. The J segment lost 2 bases and the V segment lost 4 bases, leaving 9 bases of the junction unmatched. Germline values: CDR1 SGHDN, CDR2 FVKESK. This CDR3 region has 17 residues. The CDR3 reads CASSRNSGSGAYNEQFF. CDR3 sequence (DNA): TGTGCCAGCAGCCGTAATAGCGGGAGCGGCGCCTACAATGAGCAGTTCTTC.

The chain uses TRBV10-3 and TRBJ1-5; 7 bases are a match to TRBD1. CDR1 ENHRY and CDR2 SYGVKD come from the germline V gene. This CDR3 comprises 15 residues. V shed 6 bases, J shed 2 bases, and the junction held 7 bases outside the gene matches. The CDR3 DNA is TGTGCCATCAGCGCGCAGGGGGTTGGCAATCAGCCCCAGCATTTT. Protein: CAISAQGVGNQPQHF.

This sequence joins TRBV7-2 and TRBJ2-1; no definite D call. The CDR3 sequence is 11 residues long. Germline V gene lookup returns CDR1 SGHTA and CDR2 FQGNSA. V was trimmed by 5 bases and J by 9 bases, leaving 8 bases between them. CDR3 region: CASSKNSEQFF. As DNA, the CDR3 is TGTGCCAGCAGCAAAAATTCTGAGCAGTTCTTC. Full variable domain (rest looked up from reference TRBV7-2 and TRBJ2-1): GAGVSQSPSNKVTEKGKDVELRCDPISGHTALYWYRQSLGQGLEFLIYFQGNSAPDKSGLPSDRFSAERTGGSVSTLTIQRTQQEDSAVYLCASSKNSEQFFGPGTRLTVL.

The rearrangement joins TRBV6-2 or TRBV6-3 to TRBJ2-7, with 8 nucleotides matching TRBD2. CDR1 and CDR2 (germline): MNHEY, SVGEGT. The CDR3 extends over 15 amino acids. The V segment lost 5 bases and the J segment 2 bases; nucleotides outside the gene matches: 8. The CDR3 DNA sequence: TGTGCCAGCAGTCTAGCGGGTCCAACCACCTACGAGCAGTACTTC. Translation gives CASSLAGPTTYEQYF.

This clonotype was seen many times. The rearrangement joins TRBV7-2 to TRBJ1-6; 11 bases line up with TRBD1. The CDR3 length is 14 residues. The germline gives CDR1 SGHTA, CDR2 FQGNSA. V dropped 1 base and J dropped 10; count of bases not matched to a gene: 0. This CDR3 reads CASSLGTGGSPLHF. The CDR3 DNA reads TGTGCCAGCAGCTTAGGGACAGGGGGCTCACCCCTCCACTTT. The complete variable domain, with remaining parts taken from reference TRBV7-2 and TRBJ1-6, reads GAGVSQSPSNKVTEKGKDVELRCDPISGHTALYWYRQSLGQGLEFLIYFQGNSAPDKSGLPSDRFSAERTGGSVSTLTIQRTQQEDSAVYLCASSLGTGGSPLHFGNGTRLTVT.